The clone carrying this T cell receptor beta chain was detected many times. With V trimmed by 7 bases and J by 0 bases, 3 bases remained unmatched. The length of the CDR3 is 15 residues. The germline gives CDR1 ENHRY, CDR2 SYGVKD. In TCRdb, the RT-PCR reads were re-called with MiXCR into one record per CDR3 protein. This repertoire shows approximately 720,000 distinct CDR3 sequences, 14% found once; its top ten account for about 3.6%. The sequence was collected from a female donor in good health, serving as a healthy control. The sample comprised memory CD4+ T cells from blood. The chain couples TRBV10-3 to TRBJ2-2; the match to TRBD2 covers 9 bases. Here the CDR3 DNA reads TGTGCCATCACCCCTAGCGGGGCGAACACCGGGGAGCTGTTTTTT. Amino acid sequence: CAITPSGANTGELFF.